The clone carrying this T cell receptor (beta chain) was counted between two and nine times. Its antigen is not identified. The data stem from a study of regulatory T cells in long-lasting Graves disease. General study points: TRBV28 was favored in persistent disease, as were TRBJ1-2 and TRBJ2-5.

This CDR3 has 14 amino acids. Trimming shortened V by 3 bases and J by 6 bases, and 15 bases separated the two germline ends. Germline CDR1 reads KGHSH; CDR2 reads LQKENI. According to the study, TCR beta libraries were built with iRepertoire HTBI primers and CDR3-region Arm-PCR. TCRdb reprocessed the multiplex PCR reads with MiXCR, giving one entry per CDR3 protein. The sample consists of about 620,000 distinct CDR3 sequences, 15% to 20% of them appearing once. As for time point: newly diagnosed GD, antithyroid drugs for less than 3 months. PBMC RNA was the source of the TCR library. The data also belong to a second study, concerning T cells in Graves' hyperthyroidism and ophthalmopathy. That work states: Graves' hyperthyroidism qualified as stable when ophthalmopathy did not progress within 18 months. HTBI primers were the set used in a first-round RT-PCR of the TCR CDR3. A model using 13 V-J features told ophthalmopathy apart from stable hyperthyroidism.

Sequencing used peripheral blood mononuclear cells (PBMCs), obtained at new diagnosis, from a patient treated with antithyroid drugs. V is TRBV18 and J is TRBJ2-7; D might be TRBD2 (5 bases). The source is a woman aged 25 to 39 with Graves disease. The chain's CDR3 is CASSPITSSGEQYF. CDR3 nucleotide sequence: TGTGCCAGCTCACCTATAACTAGTTCGGGCGAGCAGTACTTC.